These 23 T cell receptor beta chains originate from one sample sequenced in a study of Tregs in tolerant kidney transplant recipients. Here immunoSEQ multiplex PCR was the method, and the copy in TCRdb shows in-frame clones only, minus some. The sample holds over 25,000 clones. The source material was CD8+ T cells from blood, sampled before the transplant. All receptors derive from a human donor who received a combined kidney and bone marrow transplant.

With regard to this clone: The CDR3 end lies 3 residues beyond the end of the read and is filled in from the germline J gene. The chain uses TRBV2 and TRBJ1-2; D might be TRBD1 (6 bases). V lost 8 bases, J lost 2 bases, and 12 bases lay in between. This CDR3 contains 13 residues. Germline loops: CDR1 SNHLY, CDR2 FYNNEI. CDR3 DNA (partial): TGTGCCAGCCCGCAGGGGATCAACTATGGC. Amino acids: CASPQGINYG. The full CDR3 protein reads CASPQGINYGYTF.

In regard to this clone: The read ends 3 residues before the CDR3 terminus; that terminus is restored from the germline J gene. J is TRBJ1-1 and V is TRBV19; the D is unclear. The V gene's germline CDR1 is LNHDA and CDR2 SQIVND (reference sequence). The CDR3 contains 13 residues. V dropped 2 bases and J dropped 3 bases, with 7 bases sitting between them. CDR3 bases read: TGTGCCAGTAGTATAACAGCCTACACTGAA. Protein sequence: CASSITAYTE. The full CDR3 is CASSITAYTEAFF.

As for this clone: The sequence runs out 3 residues before the end of the CDR3; the remainder is reconstructed from the germline J gene. The chain is built from TRBV5-1 and TRBJ2-7; 10 bases align to TRBD1. The CDR3 is 14 residues long. Germline loops: CDR1 SGHRS, CDR2 YFSETQ. V lost 1 base and J lost 6; bases outside the gene matches: 4. The chain's CDR3 is CASSLMGQGSEQYF. Partial CDR3 DNA: TGCGCCAGCAGCTTGATGGGACAGGGGAGCGAG.

As for this clone: The read finishes 3 residues shy of the CDR3 end, and the germline J gene is used to complete it. The genes are TRBV5-1 and TRBJ1-1; the D gene is possibly TRBD1 (5 bases). V gave up 4 bases and J gave up 0 bases, with 10 bases separating them. The germline CDR1 and CDR2 sequences are SGHRS and YFSETQ. The CDR3 is made up of 14 amino acids. CDR3 DNA (partial): TGCGCCAGCAGCGAGGGGAGGATGAACACTGAA. It encodes CASSEGRMNTE. The entire CDR3 is CASSEGRMNTEAFF.

A note on this clone: Read data end 3 residues before the CDR3 end; the end is taken from the germline J gene. The rearrangement joins TRBV30 to TRBJ2-1; D is unresolved. This CDR3 comprises 12 residues. Germline CDR1 and CDR2: GTSNPN and SVGIG (reference sequence). V lost 2 bases and J 8 bases, leaving 10 bases between the germline ends. The CDR3 spells CAWSRRVDEQFF. The sequenced CDR3 bases are TGTGCCTGGAGTCGTAGGGTCGATGAG.

With regard to this clone: The sequence runs out 3 residues before the end of the CDR3; the remainder is reconstructed from the germline J gene. V is TRBV11-2 and J is TRBJ1-1, with D uncertain. The CDR3 consists of 13 residues. V lost 3 bases and J lost 5, with 10 bases in between. CDR1 is SGHAT, CDR2 FQNNGV, per germline. The CDR3 sequence is CASSFGVWTEAFF. CDR3 DNA, as far as it was read: TGTGCCAGCAGCTTCGGGGTCTGGACTGAA.

As for this clone: The read falls 3 residues short of the CDR3 end, and the missing part is taken from the germline J gene. This rearrangement joins TRBV20-1 to TRBJ2-7; 14 positions match TRBD2. Trimming took 4 bases from V and 2 from J; bases not matched to a gene: 1. CDR3 size: 14 residues. The germline gives CDR1 DFQATT, CDR2 SNEGSKA (reference sequence). CDR3 amino acids: CSATTSGRAYEQYF. CDR3 bases read: TGCAGTGCTACGACTAGCGGGAGGGCCTACGAG.

A word on this clone: The observed sequence ends 3 residues before the CDR3 terminus, with the missing tail filled in from the germline J gene. This rearrangement joins TRBV7-6 to TRBJ1-1; 8 bases are shared with TRBD1. The V gene end was trimmed by 5 bases and the J gene end by 1 base; junction bases not matched to a gene: 6. CDR1 is SGHVS, CDR2 FNYEAQ, per germline. The CDR3 is 15 amino acids. The sequenced CDR3 bases are TGTGCCAGCAGCCCCCGGACAGGGACGAACACTGAA. It specifies CASSPRTGTNTE. The full-length CDR3 reads as CASSPRTGTNTEAFF.

Note on this clone: The read halts 3 residues ahead of the CDR3 end, with the missing end drawn from the germline J gene. J is TRBJ1-1 and V is TRBV14, with D tentatively TRBD1 (6 bases). Germline V CDR1 and CDR2: SGHDN, FVKESK. This CDR3 region has 14 residues. CDR3 residues: CASSQTGRGLGAFF. Partial CDR3 DNA: TGTGCCAGCAGCCAAACAGGGAGAGGGCTTGGA.

Concerning this clone: The read stops 3 residues short of the end of the CDR3; the missing end is completed from the germline J gene. This chain links TRBV10-1 with TRBJ1-6; TRBD1 is a possible D gene (5 bases). The germline V gene encodes CDR1 WNHNN and CDR2 SYGVQD (reference sequence). CDR3 length equals 19 residues. The germline V and J ends were trimmed by 7 bases and 8 bases, with 30 bases remaining between them. Partial CDR3 DNA: TGCGCCAGCACCACTCCAGATCCGGGACTGTTAATCTGGGATTCACCC. This sequence encodes CASTTPDPGLLIWDSP. The CDR3, in full, reads CASTTPDPGLLIWDSPLHF.

Details on this clone: Read data end 3 residues before the CDR3 end; the end is taken from the germline J gene. V gene TRBV19 combines with J gene TRBJ1-2; 12 bases align to TRBD1. This CDR3 has 15 residues. Germline CDR1 reads LNHDA; CDR2 reads SQIVND (reference sequence). Trimming removed 5 bases from V and 5 bases from J; junction bases left unmatched: 6. CDR3 DNA, as far as it was read: TGTGCCAGTAGTCCGGGACAGGGGGCGATGTATGGC. It specifies CASSPGQGAMYG. The entire CDR3 is CASSPGQGAMYGYTF.

Comment on this clone: The read comes to an end 3 residues before the CDR3 does, leaving the germline J gene to fill in the end. V is TRBV20-1 and J is TRBJ1-2, with D unclear. This CDR3 region has 10 residues. V was clipped by 3 bases and J by 6 bases, with 5 bases between them. CDR1 is DFQATT, CDR2 SNEGSKA, per germline (reference sequence). The CDR3 is CSASWHGYTF. The sequenced part of the CDR3 DNA is TGCAGTGCTAGTTGGCATGGC.

On this clone: Read coverage stops 3 residues before the CDR3 terminus; the germline J gene supplies the remainder. The genes are TRBV11-2 and TRBJ1-1; perhaps TRBD1 as D (5 bases). The CDR3 consists of 14 residues. The V and J ends lost 1 base and 3 bases respectively, with 9 bases between them. CDR1 is SGHAT, CDR2 FQNNGV, per germline. The part of the CDR3 DNA that was read is TGTGCCAGCAGCTTAGCGGGGGGGTACACTGAA. It yields the protein CASSLAGGYTE. The complete CDR3 protein is CASSLAGGYTEAFF.

Worth noting for this clone: The CDR3 end falls 3 residues outside the read, so it is completed with the germline J gene. The chain employs TRBV2 and TRBJ2-7; TRBD1 aligns across 10 bases. This CDR3 region has 17 residues. J lost 2 bases, V lost 0 bases, and 7 bases had no gene match. Germline V CDR1 and CDR2: SNHLY, FYNNEI. CDR3 sequence reads: CASSEALRGTGAYEQYF. CDR3 bases read: TGTGCCAGCAGTGAAGCGCTTCGTGGGACAGGGGCCTACGAG.

Details on this clone: The read terminates 3 residues before the CDR3 end, so the remaining end is supplied by the germline J gene. The rearrangement links TRBV6-1 to TRBJ1-3, with 7 bases matching TRBD1. Germline trimming cut 4 bases from V and 2 bases from J; bases unmatched to any gene: 5. The CDR3 is 15 amino acids. In germline, CDR1 is MNHNS, CDR2 SASEGT. CDR3 DNA, as far as it was read: TGTGCCAGCAGTGGAGGGACAGAGACTGGAAACACC. Protein: CASSGGTETGNT. The CDR3, in full, reads CASSGGTETGNTIYF.

Points on this clone: The sequenced fragment ends 3 residues before the CDR3 boundary, so the rest is inferred from the germline J gene. The V and J genes are TRBV7-9 and TRBJ1-4; D might be TRBD1 (5 bases). Trimming removed 1 base from V and 2 bases from J, with 8 bases in between. Germline V gene lookup returns CDR1 SEHNR and CDR2 FQNEAQ (reference sequence). This CDR3 region has 15 residues. The part of the CDR3 DNA that was read is TGTGCCAGCAGCTTAGGCTCAGGGACTAATGAAAAA. Protein: CASSLGSGTNEK. The whole CDR3 sequence is CASSLGSGTNEKLFF.

To note about this clone: The read terminates 3 residues ahead of where the CDR3 ends, so the germline J gene completes it. V is TRBV7-6 and J is TRBJ2-7, with 8 bases identical to TRBD2. Germline V gives CDR1 SGHVS, CDR2 FNYEAQ. With V trimmed by 5 bases and J by 3 bases, 9 bases remained unmatched. CDR3 size: 15 residues. This CDR3 is CASSRAGGASYEQYF. CDR3 bases read: TGTGCCAGCAGCAGGGCCGGGGGGGCGAGCTACGAG.

On this clone: The read ends 3 residues before the CDR3 terminus; that terminus is restored from the germline J gene. This sequence joins TRBV7-9 and TRBJ2-7, with no clear D. This CDR3 contains 12 residues. Germline V gene lookup returns CDR1 SEHNR and CDR2 FQNEAQ (reference sequence). The ends were cut back, 5 bases at V and 5 bases at J, with 10 bases in the middle. The CDR3 sequence: CASSHGLNEQYF. CDR3 DNA (partial): TGTGCCAGCAGCCATGGGCTAAACGAG.

With respect to this clone: The observed sequence ends 3 residues before the CDR3 terminus, with the missing tail filled in from the germline J gene. The chain recombines TRBV18 with TRBJ2-2; 10 positions match TRBD1. J was trimmed by 1 base and V by 4 bases; bases with no gene match: 3. CDR3 size: 16 residues. The germline V gene has CDR1 KGHSH and CDR2 LQKENI. The CDR3 spells CASSRTGGVNTGELFF. The covered CDR3 bases are TGTGCCAGCTCACGGACAGGGGGAGTGAACACCGGGGAG.

As concerns this clone: The read ends 3 residues shy of where the CDR3 ends; the end is completed using the germline J gene. The J gene is TRBJ2-3, the V gene TRBV2; perhaps TRBD1 as D (5 bases). The CDR3 is made up of 14 amino acids. Germline V gene lookup returns CDR1 SNHLY and CDR2 FYNNEI. The V end was cut by 6 bases, the J end by 0 bases, with 10 bases between. Incomplete CDR3 DNA: TGTGCCAGCAGCGACAGTTTGAGCACAGATACG. Its protein product is CASSDSLSTDT. The whole CDR3 sequence is CASSDSLSTDTQYF. Complete variable domain (other parts from reference TRBV2 and TRBJ2-3): EPEVTQTPSHQVTQMGQEVILRCVPISNHLYFYWYRQILGQKVEFLVSFYNNEISEKSEIFDDQFSVERPDGSNFTLKIRSTKLEDSAMYFCASSDSLSTDTQYFGPGTRLTVL.

Concerning this clone itself: The CDR3 end falls 3 residues outside the read, so it is completed with the germline J gene. The gene calls are TRBV7-9 and TRBJ2-3, with TRBD1 identical over 7 bases. Looked up from germline, CDR1 is SEHNR and CDR2 is FQNEAQ (reference sequence). CDR3 length equals 15 residues. With 2 bases clipped from V and 4 bases from J, the junction kept 6 bases outside the gene matches. CDR3 in amino acids: CASSLPRQGPDTQYF. Incomplete CDR3 DNA: TGTGCCAGCAGCTTACCTCGACAGGGTCCAGATACG.

Remarks on this clone: Sequencing ends 3 residues short of the CDR3 end; the germline J gene provides the rest. V is TRBV19 and J is TRBJ2-2, with 9 positions matching TRBD1. Germline V gene data show CDR1 as LNHDA and CDR2 as SQIVND (reference sequence). The CDR3 has 17 residues. V shed 1 base, J shed 4 bases, and the junction held 7 bases outside the gene matches. The CDR3 bases that were read are TGTGCCAGTAGTATAGTCCCGGGACAGGGAATCACCGGGGAG. Translating gives CASSIVPGQGITGE. The full CDR3 reads CASSIVPGQGITGELFF.

A word on this clone: Coverage ceases 3 residues before the CDR3 finishes, and the germline J gene fills in the end. The chain uses TRBV13 and TRBJ1-1, with a possible D match to TRBD1 (6 bases). CDR1 and CDR2 (germline): PRHDT, FYEKMQ (reference sequence). The CDR3 is 16 residues long. Deletions cut 1 base from V and 1 base from J, with 13 bases between. Incomplete CDR3 DNA: TGTGCCAGCAGCTTAGAAGGCAGGGGCCGGAACACTGAA. Translating it yields CASSLEGRGRNTE. The whole CDR3 protein reads CASSLEGRGRNTEAFF.